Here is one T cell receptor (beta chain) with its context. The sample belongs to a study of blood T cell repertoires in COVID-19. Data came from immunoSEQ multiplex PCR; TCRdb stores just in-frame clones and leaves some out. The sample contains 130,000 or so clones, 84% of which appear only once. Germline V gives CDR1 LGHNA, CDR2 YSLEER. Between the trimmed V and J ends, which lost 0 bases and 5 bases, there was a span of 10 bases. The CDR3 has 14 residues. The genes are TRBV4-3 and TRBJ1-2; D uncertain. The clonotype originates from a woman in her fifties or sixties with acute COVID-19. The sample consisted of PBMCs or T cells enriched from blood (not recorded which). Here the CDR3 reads CASSQDFQDYGYTF. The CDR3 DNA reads TGCGCCAGCAGCCAAGATTTCCAGGATTATGGCTACACCTTC.